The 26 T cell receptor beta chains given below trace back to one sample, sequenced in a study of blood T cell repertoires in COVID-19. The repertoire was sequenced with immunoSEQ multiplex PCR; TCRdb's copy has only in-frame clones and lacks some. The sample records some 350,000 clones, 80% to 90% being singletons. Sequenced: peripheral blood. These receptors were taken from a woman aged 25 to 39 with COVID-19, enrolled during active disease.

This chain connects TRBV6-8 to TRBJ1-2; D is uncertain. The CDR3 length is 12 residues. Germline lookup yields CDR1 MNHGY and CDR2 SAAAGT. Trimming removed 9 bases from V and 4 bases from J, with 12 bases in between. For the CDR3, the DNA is TGTGCCAGGGAGGGTCCCGGCTATGGCTACACCTTC. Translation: CAREGPGYGYTF.

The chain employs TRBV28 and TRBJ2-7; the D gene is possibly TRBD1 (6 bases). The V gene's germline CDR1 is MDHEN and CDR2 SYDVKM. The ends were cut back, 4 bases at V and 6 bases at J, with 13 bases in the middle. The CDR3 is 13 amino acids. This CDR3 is CASSSWGRAEQYV. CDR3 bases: TGTGCCAGCAGTTCGTGGGGGCGCGCCGAGCAGTACGTC.

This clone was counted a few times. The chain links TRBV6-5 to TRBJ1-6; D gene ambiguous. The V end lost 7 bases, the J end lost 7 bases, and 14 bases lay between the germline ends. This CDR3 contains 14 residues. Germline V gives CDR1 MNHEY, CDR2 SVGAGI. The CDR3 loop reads CASTDTLGNSPLHF. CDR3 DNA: TGTGCCAGCACCGACACCCTTGGGAATTCACCCCTCCACTTT.

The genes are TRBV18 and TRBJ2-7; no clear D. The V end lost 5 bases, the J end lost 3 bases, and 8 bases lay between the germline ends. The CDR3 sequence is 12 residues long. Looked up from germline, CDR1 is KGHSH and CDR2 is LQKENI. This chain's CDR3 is CASSSQDYEQYV. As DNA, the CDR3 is TGTGCCAGCTCATCTCAGGACTACGAGCAGTACGTC.

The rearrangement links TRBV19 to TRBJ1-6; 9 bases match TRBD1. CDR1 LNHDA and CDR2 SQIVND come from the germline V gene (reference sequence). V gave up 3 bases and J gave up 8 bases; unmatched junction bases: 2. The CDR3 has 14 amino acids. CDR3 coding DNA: TGTGCCAGTAGTATGGACAGGGGAGATTCACCCCTCCACTTT. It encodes CASSMDRGDSPLHF.

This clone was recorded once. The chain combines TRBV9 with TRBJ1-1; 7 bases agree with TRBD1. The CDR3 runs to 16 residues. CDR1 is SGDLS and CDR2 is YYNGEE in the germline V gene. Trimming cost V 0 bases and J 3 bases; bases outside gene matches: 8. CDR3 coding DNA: TGTGCCAGCAGCGTAGAAGGGACAGAATTTTACACTGAAGCTTTCTTT. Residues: CASSVEGTEFYTEAFF.

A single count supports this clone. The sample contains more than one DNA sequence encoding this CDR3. As DNA, the CDR3 is TGTGCCAGCTCACCCTCAGGGGTCTACGAGCAGTACTTC. Translating gives CASSPSGVYEQYF. This chain connects TRBV18 to TRBJ2-7; TRBD1 is a possible D gene (6 bases). V gave up 3 bases and J gave up 3 bases, with 9 bases separating them. Per germline, CDR1 KGHSH and CDR2 LQKENI. This CDR3 contains 13 residues.

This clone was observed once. CDR3 in DNA: TGTGCCAGCAGTGCCCAGACAGGTCCTTTCTCTAACTATGGCTACACCTTC. Translated, it gives CASSAQTGPFSNYGYTF. The chain uses TRBV6-1 and TRBJ1-2, with TRBD1 as a possible D gene (6 bases). Deletions cut 4 bases from V and 0 bases from J, with 18 bases between. Germline V gives CDR1 MNHNS, CDR2 SASEGT. This CDR3 region has 17 residues.

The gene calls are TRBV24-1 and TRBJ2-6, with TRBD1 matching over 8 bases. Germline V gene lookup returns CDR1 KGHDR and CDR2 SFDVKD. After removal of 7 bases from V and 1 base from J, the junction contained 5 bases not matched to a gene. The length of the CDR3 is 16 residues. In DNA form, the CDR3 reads TGTGCCACCAGCGCCAGGGGGCTGTCTGGGGCCAACGTCCTGACTTTC. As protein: CATSARGLSGANVLTF.

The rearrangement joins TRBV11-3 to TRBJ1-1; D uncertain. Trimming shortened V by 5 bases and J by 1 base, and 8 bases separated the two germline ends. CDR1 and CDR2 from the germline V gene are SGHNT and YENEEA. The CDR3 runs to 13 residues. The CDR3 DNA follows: TGTGCCAGCAGCGCGCGCTCGAACACTGAAGCTTTCTTT. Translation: CASSARSNTEAFF. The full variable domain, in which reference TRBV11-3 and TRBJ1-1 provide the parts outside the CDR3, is EAGVVQSPRYKIIEKKQPVAFWCNPISGHNTLYWYLQNLGQGPELLIRYENEEAVDDSQLPKDRFSAERLKGVDSTLKIQPAELGDSAVYLCASSARSNTEAFFGQGTRLTVV.

CDR3 residues: CASSQEMHLPGQGDGYTF. CDR3 bases: TGTGCCAGCAGCCAAGAGATGCACTTACCGGGACAGGGAGATGGCTACACCTTC. The V and J genes are TRBV4-2 and TRBJ1-2; TRBD1 matches at 9 bases. J lost 6 bases, V lost 0 bases, and 14 bases had no gene match. Germline CDR1 LGHNA, CDR2 YNFKEQ. CDR3 length: 18 residues.

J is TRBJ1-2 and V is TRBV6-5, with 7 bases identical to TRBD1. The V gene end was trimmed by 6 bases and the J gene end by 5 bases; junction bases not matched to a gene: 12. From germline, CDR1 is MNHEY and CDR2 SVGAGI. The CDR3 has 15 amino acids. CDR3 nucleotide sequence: TGTGCCAGCAGCCGCACAGGGGATTGGGGGTATGGCTACACCTTC. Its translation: CASSRTGDWGYGYTF.

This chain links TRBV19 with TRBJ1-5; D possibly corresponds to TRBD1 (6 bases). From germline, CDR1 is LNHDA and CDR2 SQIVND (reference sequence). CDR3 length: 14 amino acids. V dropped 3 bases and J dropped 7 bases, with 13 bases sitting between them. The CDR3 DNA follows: TGTGCCAGTAGTATTAGGCCAGGGGAACAGCCCCAGCATTTT. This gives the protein CASSIRPGEQPQHF.

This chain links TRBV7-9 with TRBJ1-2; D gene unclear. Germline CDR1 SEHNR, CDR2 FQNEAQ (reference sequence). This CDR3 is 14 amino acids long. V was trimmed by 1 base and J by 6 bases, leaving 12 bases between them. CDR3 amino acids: CASSLGRGEDGYTF. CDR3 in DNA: TGTGCCAGCAGCTTAGGGCGGGGTGAGGATGGCTACACCTTC.

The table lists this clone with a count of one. CDR3 DNA: TGTGCCTGGAGCGGGGGGATGAATCAGCCCCAGCATTTT. Its protein product is CAWSGGMNQPQHF. The V and J genes are TRBV30 and TRBJ1-5; a weak D match, TRBD1 (5 bases). CDR3 size: 13 residues. Trimming took 3 bases from V and 4 from J, leaving 10 bases between them. CDR1 and CDR2 from the germline V gene are GTSNPN and SVGIG (reference sequence).

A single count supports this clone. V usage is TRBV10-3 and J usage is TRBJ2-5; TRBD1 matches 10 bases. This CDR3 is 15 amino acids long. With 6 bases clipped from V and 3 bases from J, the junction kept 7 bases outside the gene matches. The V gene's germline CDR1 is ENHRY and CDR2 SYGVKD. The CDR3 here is CAIREDRGREETQYF. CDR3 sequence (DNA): TGTGCCATCAGAGAGGACAGGGGGAGGGAAGAGACCCAGTACTTC.

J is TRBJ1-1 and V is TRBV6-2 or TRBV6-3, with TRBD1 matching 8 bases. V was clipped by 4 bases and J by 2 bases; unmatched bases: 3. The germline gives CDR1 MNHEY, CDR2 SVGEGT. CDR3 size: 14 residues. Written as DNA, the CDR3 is TGTGCCAGCAGTTTGGGACAGGCTAACACTGAAGCTTTCTTT. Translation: CASSLGQANTEAFF.

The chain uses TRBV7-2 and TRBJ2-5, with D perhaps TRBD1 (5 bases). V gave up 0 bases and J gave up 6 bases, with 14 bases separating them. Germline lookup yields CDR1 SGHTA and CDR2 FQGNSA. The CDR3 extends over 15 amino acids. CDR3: CASSLALRAAQTQYF. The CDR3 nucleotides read TGTGCCAGCAGCTTAGCGCTCAGGGCCGCTCAGACCCAGTACTTC.

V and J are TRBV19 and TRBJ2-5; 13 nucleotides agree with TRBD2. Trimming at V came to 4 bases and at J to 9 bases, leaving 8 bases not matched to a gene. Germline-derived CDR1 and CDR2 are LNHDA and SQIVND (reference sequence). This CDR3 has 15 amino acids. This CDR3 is CASSTRGLAGAAQYF. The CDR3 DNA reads TGTGCCAGTAGTACCCGCGGACTAGCGGGGGCCGCCCAGTACTTC.

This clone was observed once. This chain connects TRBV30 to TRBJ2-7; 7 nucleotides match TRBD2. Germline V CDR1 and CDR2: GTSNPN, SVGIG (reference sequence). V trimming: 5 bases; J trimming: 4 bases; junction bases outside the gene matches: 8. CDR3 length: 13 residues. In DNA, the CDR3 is TGTGCCTGGGTAAGGACTAGTTCTTACGAGCAGTACGTC. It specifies CAWVRTSSYEQYV.

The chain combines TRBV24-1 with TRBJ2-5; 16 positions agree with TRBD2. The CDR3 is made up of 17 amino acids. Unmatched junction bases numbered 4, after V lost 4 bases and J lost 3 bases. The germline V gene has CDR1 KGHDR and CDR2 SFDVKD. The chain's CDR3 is CATSDLGLAGGKETQYF. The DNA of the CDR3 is TGTGCCACCAGTGACCTGGGACTAGCGGGGGGGAAAGAGACCCAGTACTTC.

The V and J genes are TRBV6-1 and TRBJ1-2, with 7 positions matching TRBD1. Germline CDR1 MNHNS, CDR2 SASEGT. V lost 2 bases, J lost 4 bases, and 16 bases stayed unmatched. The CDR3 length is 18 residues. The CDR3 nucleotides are TGTGCCAGCAGTGAATACCCCCCCGCAGGGGGTGCCTCCTATGGCTACACCTTC. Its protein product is CASSEYPPAGGASYGYTF.

This CDR3 is CASSPGQWYGYTF. In nucleotides, the CDR3 is TGTGCCAGTAGTCCCGGACAGTGGTATGGCTACACCTTC. This chain links TRBV19 with TRBJ1-2, with D tentatively TRBD1 (6 bases). Germline V gives CDR1 LNHDA, CDR2 SQIVND (reference sequence). Trimming cost V 5 bases and J 5 bases, with 12 bases left between them. The CDR3 extends over 13 amino acids. The variable domain in full, with the rest retrieved from reference TRBV19 and TRBJ1-2, is DGGITQSPKYLFRKEGQNVTLSCEQNLNHDAMYWYRQDPGQGLRLIYYSQIVNDFQKGDIAEGYSVSREKKESFPLTVTSAQKNPTAFYLCASSPGQWYGYTFGSGTRLTVV.

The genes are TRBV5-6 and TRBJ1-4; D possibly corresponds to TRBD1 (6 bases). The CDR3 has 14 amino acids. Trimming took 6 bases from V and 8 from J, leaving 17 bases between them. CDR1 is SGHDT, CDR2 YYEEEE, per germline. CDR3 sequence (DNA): TGTGCCAGCACCCTGGGGGCACCGGGAGAAAAACTGTTTTTT. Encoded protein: CASTLGAPGEKLFF.

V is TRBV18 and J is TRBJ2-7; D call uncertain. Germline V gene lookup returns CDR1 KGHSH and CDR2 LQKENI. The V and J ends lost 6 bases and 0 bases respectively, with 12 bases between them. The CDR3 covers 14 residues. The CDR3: CASSSQESSYEQYV. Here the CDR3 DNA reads TGTGCCAGCTCTAGTCAGGAAAGCTCCTACGAGCAGTACGTC.

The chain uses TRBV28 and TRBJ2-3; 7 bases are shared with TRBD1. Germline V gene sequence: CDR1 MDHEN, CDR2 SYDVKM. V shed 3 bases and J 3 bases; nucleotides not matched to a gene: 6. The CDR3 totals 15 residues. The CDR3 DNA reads TGTGCCAGCAGTTTCCGACAGGGCGTGACAGATACGCAGTATTTT. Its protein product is CASSFRQGVTDTQYF. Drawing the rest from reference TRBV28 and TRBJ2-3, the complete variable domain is DVKVTQSSRYLVKRTGEKVFLECVQDMDHENMFWYRQDPGLGLRLIYFSYDVKMKEKGDIPEGYSVSREKKERFSLILESASTNQTSMYLCASSFRQGVTDTQYFGPGTRLTVL.